These T cell receptor beta chains were read from a single sample in a study of blood T cell repertoires in COVID-19. Libraries were prepared by immunoSEQ multiplex PCR; TCRdb keeps only in-frame clonotypes and omits some of them. The sample lists around 190,000 clones; around nine tenths were seen once. Sequencing used peripheral blood. All receptors derive from a man aged 50 or older with COVID-19, enrolled during active disease. The CDR3 runs from the conserved cysteine through the conserved F or W. The D gene is left open where the match is weak. Not all rows give a size; the values are once, few, many and, for expanded clones, a class.

TRBJ1-2 | . | TRBD1 | 17 | TRBV7-3 | TGTGCCAGCAGCTTAATCCCCACGGAGACAGGGGAGGTGGGCTACACCTTC | CASSLIPTETGEVGYTF
TRBJ2-3 | . | . | 16 | TRBV27 | TGTGCCAGCAGTTTACGGTGGGGCGGCAACACAGATACGCAGTATTTT | CASSLRWGGNTDTQYF
TRBJ1-1 | once | . | 12 | TRBV5-5 | TGTGCCAGCACCCGGGGGGGGACGGGAGCTTTCTTT | CASTRGGTGAFF
TRBJ2-7 | . | TRBD2 | 14 | TRBV29-1 | TGCAGCGTTGACGGACTAGCGGGAACCCACGAGCAGTACTTC | CSVDGLAGTHEQYF
TRBJ1-6 | . | TRBD1 | 17 | TRBV5-4 | TGTGCCAGCAGCTCAGGACAGGCCGGCACCTATAATTCACCCCTCCACTTT | CASSSGQAGTYNSPLHF
TRBJ1-2 | . | . | 15 | TRBV10-2 | TGCGCCAGCAGTGAGCAGGGGTTGCCTAACTATGGCTACACCTTC | CASSEQGLPNYGYTF
TRBJ1-2 | . | . | 14 | TRBV2 | TGTGCCAGCAGGATCCCCGGCGGGGGCTTTGGCTACACCTTC | CASRIPGGGFGYTF
TRBJ1-3 | . | . | 14 | TRBV6-5 | TGTGCCAGCAGAGTCGGACAAGGTGGAAACACCATATATTTT | CASRVGQGGNTIYF
TRBJ2-7 | once | . | 13 | TRBV7-8 | TGTGCCAGCAGCTCAATGTGGGAGTACGAGCAGTACTTC | CASSSMWEYEQYF
TRBJ2-3 | . | TRBD1 | 15 | TRBV6-2/TRBV6-3 | TGTGCCAGCAGCACCGGGACAGGGAGCGCAGATACGCAGTATTTT | CASSTGTGSADTQYF
TRBJ2-1 | . | . | 11 | TRBV19 | TGTGCCAGTAAACAGGGATGGGAGCAGTTCTTC | CASKQGWEQFF
TRBJ1-6 | . | . | 14 | TRBV9 | TGTGCCAGCAGCCCACGACAGGAAAATTCACCCCTCCACTTT | CASSPRQENSPLHF
TRBJ2-3 | . | . | 15 | TRBV7-3 | TGTGCCAGCAGCTTGACGGGACACACCACAGATACGCAGTATTTT | CASSLTGHTTDTQYF
TRBJ2-1 | few | . | 15 | TRBV4-1 | TGCGCCAGCAGCCAGTTGCGGAACTCCTACAATGAGCAGTTCTTC | CASSQLRNSYNEQFF
TRBJ2-7 | . | . | 13 | TRBV28 | TGTGCCAGCACCCCCTCGCCCGCCGGCGAGCAGTACTTC | CASTPSPAGEQYF
TRBJ1-2 | . | . | 16 | TRBV10-3 | TGTGCCATCAGTGAGTCGCGGGCAGCTAACCTCTATGGCTACACCTTC | CAISESRAANLYGYTF
TRBJ2-1 | . | . | 14 | TRBV5-5 | TGTGCCAGCAGCCCTTCGTACGGGTACAATGAGCAGTTCTTC | CASSPSYGYNEQFF
TRBJ2-2 | . | . | 13 | TRBV7-2 | TGTGCCAGCAGAGGAGGTGGCACCGGGGAGCTGTTTTTT | CASRGGGTGELFF
TRBJ2-7 | . | . | 15 | TRBV6-6 | TGTGCCAGCAGTTACTCGGGGCCAATTTCCTACGAGCAGTACTTC | CASSYSGPISYEQYF
TRBJ1-1 | . | . | 17 | TRBV7-7 | TGTGCCAGCAGGGTTTCTTCAGGGTATGGGGCGAACACTGAAGCTTTCTTT | CASRVSSGYGANTEAFF
TRBJ2-7 | once | TRBD1 | 13 | TRBV2 | TGTGCCAGCAGCGGGGACAGCCCCTACGAGCAGTACTTC | CASSGDSPYEQYF
TRBJ2-7 | . | . | 15 | TRBV5-4 | TGTGCCAGCAGCGGGGAGGGGGTGGTTCAGGACGAGCAGTACTTC | CASSGEGVVQDEQYF
TRBJ1-5 | . | TRBD1 | 14 | TRBV6-2/TRBV6-3 | TGTGCCAGCAGTTACTCGGGGGGACAGCAGCCCCAGCATTTT | CASSYSGGQQPQHF
TRBJ2-7 | once | . | 11 | TRBV28 | TGTGCCAGCAGTTTTCGGGACGAGCAGTACTTC | CASSFRDEQYF
TRBJ1-6 | . | TRBD1 | 14 | TRBV23-1 | TGCGCCAGCAGTCCTTTACAGGGGAAGTCACCCCTCCACTTT | CASSPLQGKSPLHF
TRBJ2-5 | . | TRBD1 | 15 | TRBV6-2/TRBV6-3 | TGTGCCAGCAGTTACGGGACAGGGGACCAAGAGACCCAGTACTTC | CASSYGTGDQETQYF
TRBJ2-7 | . | TRBD2 | 15 | TRBV2 | TGTGCCAGCAGTAATCTTATCGGACTAGCCTCCGAGCAGTACTTC | CASSNLIGLASEQYF
TRBJ1-2 | . | TRBD1 | 14 | TRBV30 | TGTGCCTGGGAGCCGGGACAGGGGGCCAATGGCTACACCTTC | CAWEPGQGANGYTF
TRBJ2-5 | . | . | 15 | TRBV29-1 | TGCAGCCTTGCCCCTTTTACTAGCTCTCAAGAGACCCAGTACTTC | CSLAPFTSSQETQYF
TRBJ1-2 | once | . | 13 | TRBV19 | TGTGCCAGTAGTATCCAGGGTAACTATGGCTACACCTTC | CASSIQGNYGYTF
TRBJ1-2 | . | . | 13 | TRBV7-3 | TGTGCCAGCAGCTCAGGGATCGGAACCGATTCTACCTTC | CASSSGIGTDSTF
TRBJ2-5 | once | . | 14 | TRBV10-3 | TGTGCCATCAGTGAGTCCGGACAGCAAGAGACCCAGTACTTC | CAISESGQQETQYF
TRBJ1-2 | . | . | 13 | TRBV6-5 | TGTGCCAGCAGTACCGCCACAGGGTATGGCTACACCTTC | CASSTATGYGYTF
TRBJ2-7 | few | TRBD1 | 15 | TRBV19 | TGTGCCAGTAGTAAAACCGGGACAGGGTTTGGCGAGCAGTACTTC | CASSKTGTGFGEQYF
TRBJ1-6 | . | . | 14 | TRBV6-5 | TGTGCCAGCAGCCAGACCTGGGGAGGCTCACCCCTCCACTTT | CASSQTWGGSPLHF
TRBJ2-7 | . | . | 16 | TRBV12-5 | TGTGCTAGTGGTTTGGAAATGCGGGACCTCACCTACGAGCAGTACTTC | CASGLEMRDLTYEQYF
TRBJ2-5 | few | TRBD2 | 15 | TRBV5-4 | TGTGCCAGCAGCCCTAGCGGGAGAGGTGGGGAGACCCAGTACTTC | CASSPSGRGGETQYF
TRBJ2-7 | . | . | 15 | TRBV7-8 | TGTGCCAGCAGCTTAGCTTCCTCCGGGGGTTACGAGCAGTACTTC | CASSLASSGGYEQYF
TRBJ2-7 | . | . | 16 | TRBV11-1 | TGTGCCAGCAGCTATGGGCAGGCCGCCAACCTCTACGAGCAGTACTTC | CASSYGQAANLYEQYF
TRBJ2-1 | . | . | 14 | TRBV21-1 | TGTGCCAGCAGCTCCTTCCAGGATTACAATGAGCAGTTCTTC | CASSSFQDYNEQFF
TRBJ1-1 | . | . | 14 | TRBV11-3 | TGTGCCAGCAGCCTTTCCAGGGATAGCACTGAAGCTTTCTTT | CASSLSRDSTEAFF